The clone carrying this TCR beta chain has at least ten counts. This sample was taken from a study of T-cell reconstitution after alpha-beta-depleted transplantation in children. Unique molecular identifiers were incorporated during preparation of the TCRbeta library. TCRdb called the PCR reads again in MiXCR, with one record for every CDR3 protein. The sample shows some 550,000 distinct CDR3 sequences, under 25% of them seen only once. The material sequenced was PBMCs, mostly from graft donor cells, taken 360 days after TCRalphabeta/CD19-depleted stem cell transplant. This TCR derives from a boy under two years old who had a stem cell transplant for acute myeloid leukemia, so the T cells may come from the graft donor.

The CDR3 sequence: CASRGDYGYTF. The DNA of the CDR3 is TGTGCCAGCAGGGGGGACTATGGCTACACCTTC. The chain links TRBV12-3 or TRBV12-4 to TRBJ1-2; tentatively, D is TRBD1 (5 bases). The CDR3 sequence is 11 residues long. The V end was cut by 6 bases, the J end by 3 bases, with 5 bases between.